This T cell receptor (beta chain) came from a study of beta chain features in type 1 diabetes. Looking at the study overall: Investigators examined around 98 million sorted cells across all samples. Study results and limitations: Junctions at VDJ sites from type 1 diabetes patients had fewer insertions and more deletions. Relative to healthy donors, patients appeared to have naive, central memory and Treg TCRB repertoires that were more similar. The study found moderately but significantly shorter TCRB CDR3s in all four CD4+ subsets of Type 1 diabetes patients.

The CDR3 has 15 residues. The trim removed 3 bases at V and 8 bases at J, leaving 5 bases unmatched. Germline-derived CDR1 and CDR2 are SGHRS and YFSETQ. Isolation of CD4+ naive, central memory, regulatory and stem cell-like memory cells was achieved by sorting via CD45RO/CCR7/CD25/CD127/CD95/CD27. The authors reverse transcribed all of the isolated RNA, so sequencing captured expressed TCRB transcripts. Libraries were prepared by immunoSEQ multiplex PCR; TCRdb keeps only in-frame clonotypes and omits some of them. Seen here are 300,000 to 400,000 clones, around a tenth observed once, and the top ten hold about 0.64%. Details on this clone: Its matching antigen is unknown.

The sample was central memory CD4+ T cells from blood. The sequence came from a man aged 25-45 years with type 1 diabetes. The J gene is TRBJ2-1, the V gene TRBV5-1; 13 positions agree with TRBD2. The CDR3 loop reads CASSYGLAGVDEQFF. In nucleotides, the CDR3 is TGCGCCAGCAGCTACGGACTAGCGGGAGTGGATGAGCAGTTCTTC.